This T cell receptor beta chain was captured in a study of shared clonotypes between healthy human individuals. A note on this clone: Its antigen is unidentified.

Study-level results: Naive subsets usually exceeded memory subsets in estimated richness.

The CDR3 is 15 amino acids. V lost 2 bases and J lost 0, with 10 bases in between. CDR1 and CDR2 (germline): SNHLY, FYNNEI. Repertoires were generated with immunoSEQ multiplex PCR, while TCRdb's copy carries only in-frame clones and drops some. The sample gives around 700,000 clones, around 73% of which show up once; about 1.8% is in the top ten. All participating donors were Caucasian adults from Nashville, Tennessee. The receptor was isolated from a woman between 25 and 40 years old in good health. The chain couples TRBV2 to TRBJ1-1; D gene unclear. The sample comprised memory CD4+ T cells sorted from blood. Indicated subset: CD45RA-negative fraction. The CDR3 region has the DNA TGTGCCAGCAGTGAACAGGCCTTCATGAACACTGAAGCTTTCTTT. It specifies CASSEQAFMNTEAFF. Together with reference TRBV2 and TRBJ1-1, the CDR3 gives the full variable domain: EPEVTQTPSHQVTQMGQEVILRCVPISNHLYFYWYRQILGQKVEFLVSFYNNEISEKSEIFDDQFSVERPDGSNFTLKIRSTKLEDSAMYFCASSEQAFMNTEAFFGQGTRLTVV.